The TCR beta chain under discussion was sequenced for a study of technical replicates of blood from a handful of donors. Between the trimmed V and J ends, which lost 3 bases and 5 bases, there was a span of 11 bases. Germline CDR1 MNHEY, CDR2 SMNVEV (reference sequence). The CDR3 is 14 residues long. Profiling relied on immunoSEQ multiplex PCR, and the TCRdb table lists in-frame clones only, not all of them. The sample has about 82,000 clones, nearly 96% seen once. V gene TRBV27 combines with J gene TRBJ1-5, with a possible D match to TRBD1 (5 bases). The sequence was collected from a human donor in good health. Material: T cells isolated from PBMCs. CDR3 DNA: TGTGCCAGCAGTTTCAGGGATGGGGATCAGCCCCAGCATTTT. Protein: CASSFRDGDQPQHF.